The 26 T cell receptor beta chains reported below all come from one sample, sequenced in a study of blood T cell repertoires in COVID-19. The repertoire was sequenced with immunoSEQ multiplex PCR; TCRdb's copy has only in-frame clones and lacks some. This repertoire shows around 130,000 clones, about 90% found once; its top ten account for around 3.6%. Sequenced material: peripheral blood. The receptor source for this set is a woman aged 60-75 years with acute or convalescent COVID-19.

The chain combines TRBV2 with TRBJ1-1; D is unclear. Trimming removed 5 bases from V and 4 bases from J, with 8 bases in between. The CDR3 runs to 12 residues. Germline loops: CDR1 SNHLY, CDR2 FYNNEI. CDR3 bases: TGTGCCAGCAGTCCGGGGTTCACTGAAGCTTTCTTT. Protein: CASSPGFTEAFF.

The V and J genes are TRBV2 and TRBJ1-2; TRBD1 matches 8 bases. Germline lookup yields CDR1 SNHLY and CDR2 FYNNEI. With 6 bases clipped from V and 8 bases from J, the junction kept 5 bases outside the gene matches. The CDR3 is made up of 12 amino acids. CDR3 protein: CASRQGARGYTF. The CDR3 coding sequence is TGTGCCAGCAGGCAGGGGGCGAGAGGCTACACCTTC.

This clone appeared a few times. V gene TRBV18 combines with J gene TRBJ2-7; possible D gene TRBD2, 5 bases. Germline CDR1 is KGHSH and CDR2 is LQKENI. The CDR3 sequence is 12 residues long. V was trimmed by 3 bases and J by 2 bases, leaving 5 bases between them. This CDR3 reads CASSPGAYEQYF. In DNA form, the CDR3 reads TGTGCCAGCTCACCGGGAGCCTACGAGCAGTACTTC. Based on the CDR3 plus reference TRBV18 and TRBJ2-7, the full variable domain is NAGVMQNPRHLVRRRGQEARLRCSPMKGHSHVYWYRQLPEEGLKFMVYLQKENIIDESGMPKERFSAEFPKEGPSILRIQQVVRGDSAAYFCASSPGAYEQYFGPGTRLTVT.

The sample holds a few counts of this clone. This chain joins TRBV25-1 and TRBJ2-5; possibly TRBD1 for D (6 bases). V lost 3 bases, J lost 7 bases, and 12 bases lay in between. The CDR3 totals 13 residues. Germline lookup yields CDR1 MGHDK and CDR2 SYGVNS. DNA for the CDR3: TGTGCCAGCAGTGACAGGGGTCCCGGGACCCAGTACTTC. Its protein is CASSDRGPGTQYF. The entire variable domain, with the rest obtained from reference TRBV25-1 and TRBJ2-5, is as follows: EADIYQTPRYLVIGTGKKITLECSQTMGHDKMYWYQQDPGMELHLIHYSYGVNSTEKGDLSSESTVSRIRTEHFPLTLESARPSHTSQYLCASSDRGPGTQYFGPGTRLLVL.

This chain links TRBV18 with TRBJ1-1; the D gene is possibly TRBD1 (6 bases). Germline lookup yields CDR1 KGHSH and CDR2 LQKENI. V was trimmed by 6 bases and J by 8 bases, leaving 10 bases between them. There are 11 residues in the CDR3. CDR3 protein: CASSQRGEAFF. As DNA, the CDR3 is TGTGCCAGCTCCCAGAGGGGGGAAGCTTTCTTT.

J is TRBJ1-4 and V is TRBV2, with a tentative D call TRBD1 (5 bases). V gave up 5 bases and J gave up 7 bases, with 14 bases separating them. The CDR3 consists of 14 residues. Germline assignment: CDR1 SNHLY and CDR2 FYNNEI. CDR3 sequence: CASSFVGAGEKLFF. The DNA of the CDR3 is TGTGCCAGCAGTTTCGTTGGGGCCGGTGAAAAACTGTTTTTT. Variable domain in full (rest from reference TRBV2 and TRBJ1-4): EPEVTQTPSHQVTQMGQEVILRCVPISNHLYFYWYRQILGQKVEFLVSFYNNEISEKSEIFDDQFSVERPDGSNFTLKIRSTKLEDSAMYFCASSFVGAGEKLFFGSGTQLSVL.

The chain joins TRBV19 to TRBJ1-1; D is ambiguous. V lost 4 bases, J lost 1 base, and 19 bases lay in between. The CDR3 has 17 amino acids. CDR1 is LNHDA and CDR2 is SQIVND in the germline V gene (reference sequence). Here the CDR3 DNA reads TGTGCCAGTAGTAAATCTTTCGGTCTTCGATCGAACACTGAAGCTTTCTTT. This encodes CASSKSFGLRSNTEAFF.

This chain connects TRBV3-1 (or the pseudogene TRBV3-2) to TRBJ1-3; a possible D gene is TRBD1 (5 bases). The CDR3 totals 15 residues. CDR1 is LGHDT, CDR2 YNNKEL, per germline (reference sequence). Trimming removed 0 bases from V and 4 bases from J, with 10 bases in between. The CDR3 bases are TGTGCCAGCAGCCAAGATCCAGGGATCGGAAACACCATATATTTT. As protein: CASSQDPGIGNTIYF.

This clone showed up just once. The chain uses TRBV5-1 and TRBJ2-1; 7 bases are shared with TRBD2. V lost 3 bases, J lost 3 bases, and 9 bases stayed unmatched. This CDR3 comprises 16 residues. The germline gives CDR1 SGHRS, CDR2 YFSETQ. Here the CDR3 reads CASSSLGGTIYNEQFF. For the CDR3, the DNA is TGCGCCAGCAGCTCCCTGGGGGGGACTATCTACAATGAGCAGTTCTTC. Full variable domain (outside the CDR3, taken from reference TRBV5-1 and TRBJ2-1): KAGVTQTPRYLIKTRGQQVTLSCSPISGHRSVSWYQQTPGQGLQFLFEYFSETQRNKGNFPGRFSGRQFSNSRSEMNVSTLELGDSALYLCASSSLGGTIYNEQFFGPGTRLTVL.

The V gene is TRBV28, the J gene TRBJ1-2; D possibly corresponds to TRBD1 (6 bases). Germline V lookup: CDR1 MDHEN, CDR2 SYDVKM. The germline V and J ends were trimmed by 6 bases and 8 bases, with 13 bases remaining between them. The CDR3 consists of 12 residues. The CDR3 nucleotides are TGTGCCAGCAGGGGGGGGGCACGAGGCTACACCTTC. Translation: CASRGGARGYTF.

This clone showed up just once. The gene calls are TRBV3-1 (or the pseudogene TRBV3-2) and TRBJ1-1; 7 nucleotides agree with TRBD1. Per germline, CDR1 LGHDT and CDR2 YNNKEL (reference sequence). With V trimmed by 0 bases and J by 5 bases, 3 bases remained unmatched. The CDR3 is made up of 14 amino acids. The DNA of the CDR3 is TGTGCCAGCAGCCAAGATAGACAGGGAACTGAAGCTTTCTTT. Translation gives CASSQDRQGTEAFF.

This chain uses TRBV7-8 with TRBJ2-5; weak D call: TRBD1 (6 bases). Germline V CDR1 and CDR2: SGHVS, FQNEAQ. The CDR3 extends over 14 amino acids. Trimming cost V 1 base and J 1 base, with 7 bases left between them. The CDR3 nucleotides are TGTGCCAGCAGCTTAGGAGGGGGCCAAGAGACCCAGTACTTC. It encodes CASSLGGGQETQYF.

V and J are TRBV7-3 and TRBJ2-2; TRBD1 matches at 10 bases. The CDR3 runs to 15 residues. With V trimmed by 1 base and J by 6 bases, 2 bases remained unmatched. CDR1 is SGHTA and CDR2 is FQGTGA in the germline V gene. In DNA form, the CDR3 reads TGTGCCAGCAGCTTAAGACAGGGGGCGGCCGGGGAGCTGTTTTTT. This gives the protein CASSLRQGAAGELFF.

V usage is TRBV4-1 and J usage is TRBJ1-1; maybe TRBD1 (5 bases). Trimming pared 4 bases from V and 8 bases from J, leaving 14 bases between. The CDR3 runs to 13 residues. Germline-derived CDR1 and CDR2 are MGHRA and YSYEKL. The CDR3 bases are TGCGCCAGCAGCCCCTTGCCGGGGGGGGAAGCTTTCTTT. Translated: CASSPLPGGEAFF.

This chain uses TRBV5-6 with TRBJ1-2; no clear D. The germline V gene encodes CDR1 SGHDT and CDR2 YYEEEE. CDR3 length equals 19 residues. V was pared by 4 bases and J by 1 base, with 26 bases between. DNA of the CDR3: TGTGCCAGCAGCAGTAAGAGGTATTCATGGTCAGCAGTTAACTATGGCTACACCTTC. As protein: CASSSKRYSWSAVNYGYTF. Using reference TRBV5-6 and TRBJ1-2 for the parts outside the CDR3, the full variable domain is DAGVTQSPTHLIKTRGQQVTLRCSPKSGHDTVSWYQQALGQGPQFIFQYYEEEERQRGNFPDRFSGHQFPNYSSELNVNALLLGDSALYLCASSSKRYSWSAVNYGYTFGSGTRLTVV.

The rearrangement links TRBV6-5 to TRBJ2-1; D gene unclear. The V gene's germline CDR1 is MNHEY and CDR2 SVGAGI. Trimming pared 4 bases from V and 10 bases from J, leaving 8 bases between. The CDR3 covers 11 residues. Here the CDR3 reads CASSSPREQFF. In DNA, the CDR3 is TGTGCCAGCAGTTCGCCGCGGGAGCAGTTCTTC.

CDR3 residues: CASSLGQGPNYGYTF. CDR3 DNA: TGTGCCAGCAGCTTAGGTCAGGGGCCTAACTATGGCTACACCTTC. This chain joins TRBV11-3 and TRBJ1-2; D is possibly TRBD1 (6 bases). This CDR3 comprises 15 residues. V lost 1 base and J 0 bases, leaving 9 bases between the germline ends. Germline V gene sequence: CDR1 SGHNT, CDR2 YENEEA.

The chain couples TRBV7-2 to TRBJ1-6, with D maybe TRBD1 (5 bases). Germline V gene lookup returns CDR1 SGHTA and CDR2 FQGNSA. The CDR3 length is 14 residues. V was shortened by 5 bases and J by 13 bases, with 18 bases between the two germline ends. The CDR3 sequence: CASSPGSSGGPLHF. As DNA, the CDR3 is TGTGCCAGCAGCCCCGGGTCCAGTGGGGGGCCCCTCCACTTT.

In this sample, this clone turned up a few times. CDR3 DNA: TGTGCCAGCAACAGGTATGGGATGAACACTGAAGCTTTCTTT. Translating gives CASNRYGMNTEAFF. This rearrangement joins TRBV19 to TRBJ1-1, with D possibly matching TRBD1 (5 bases). The V end lost 9 bases, the J end lost 0 bases, and 14 bases lay between the germline ends. The length of the CDR3 is 14 residues. Per germline, CDR1 LNHDA and CDR2 SQIVND (reference sequence).

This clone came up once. CDR3 nucleotide sequence: TGTGCCACCCACAGGGGGCAGTTGTCTGGAAACACCATATATTTT. This gives the protein CATHRGQLSGNTIYF. The V call is TRBV6-5, the J call TRBJ1-3; 9 bases fit TRBD1. The germline V gene encodes CDR1 MNHEY and CDR2 SVGAGI. There are 15 residues in the CDR3. V lost 10 bases and J lost 1; bases outside the gene matches: 8.

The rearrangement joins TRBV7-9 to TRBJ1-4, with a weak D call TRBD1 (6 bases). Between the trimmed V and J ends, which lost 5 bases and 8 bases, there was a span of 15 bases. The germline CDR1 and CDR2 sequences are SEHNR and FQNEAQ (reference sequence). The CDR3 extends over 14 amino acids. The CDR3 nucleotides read TGTGCCAGCAGCGGAAGGGGGGAGGGGGAAAAACTGTTTTTT. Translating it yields CASSGRGEGEKLFF.

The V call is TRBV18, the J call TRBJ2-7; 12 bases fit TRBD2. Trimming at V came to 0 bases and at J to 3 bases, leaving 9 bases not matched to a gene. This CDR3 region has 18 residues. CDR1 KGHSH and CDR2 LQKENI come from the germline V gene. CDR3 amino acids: CASSPPIGTSGSGYEQYF. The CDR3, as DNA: TGTGCCAGCTCACCACCGATCGGGACTAGCGGGTCCGGCTACGAGCAGTACTTC.

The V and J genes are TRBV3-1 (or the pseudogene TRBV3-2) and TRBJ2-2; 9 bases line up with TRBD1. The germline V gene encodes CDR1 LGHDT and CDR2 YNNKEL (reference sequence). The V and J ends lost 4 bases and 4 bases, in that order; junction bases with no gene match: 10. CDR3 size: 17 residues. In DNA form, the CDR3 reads TGTGCCAGCAGCCGAAGCCGGGACAGGGTGCGCACCGGGGAGCTGTTTTTT. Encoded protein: CASSRSRDRVRTGELFF.

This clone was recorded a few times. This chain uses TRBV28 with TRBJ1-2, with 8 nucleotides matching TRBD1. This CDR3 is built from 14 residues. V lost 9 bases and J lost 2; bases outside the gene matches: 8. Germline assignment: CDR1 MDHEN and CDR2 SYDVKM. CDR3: CASVAGGENYGYTF. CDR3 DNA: TGTGCCAGTGTGGCAGGGGGCGAGAACTATGGCTACACCTTC.

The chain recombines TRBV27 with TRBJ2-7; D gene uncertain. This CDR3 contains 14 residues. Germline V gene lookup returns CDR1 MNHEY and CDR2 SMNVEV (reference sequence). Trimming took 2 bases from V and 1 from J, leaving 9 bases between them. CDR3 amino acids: CASSLQALSYEQYV. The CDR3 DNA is TGTGCCAGCAGTTTACAGGCGCTATCCTACGAGCAGTACGTC.

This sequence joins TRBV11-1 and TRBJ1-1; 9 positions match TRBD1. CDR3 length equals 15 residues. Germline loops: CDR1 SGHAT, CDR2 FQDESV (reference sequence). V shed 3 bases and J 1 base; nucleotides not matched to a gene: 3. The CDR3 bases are TGTGCCAGCAGCTTCGGGACAGGGTGGAACACTGAAGCTTTCTTT. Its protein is CASSFGTGWNTEAFF.